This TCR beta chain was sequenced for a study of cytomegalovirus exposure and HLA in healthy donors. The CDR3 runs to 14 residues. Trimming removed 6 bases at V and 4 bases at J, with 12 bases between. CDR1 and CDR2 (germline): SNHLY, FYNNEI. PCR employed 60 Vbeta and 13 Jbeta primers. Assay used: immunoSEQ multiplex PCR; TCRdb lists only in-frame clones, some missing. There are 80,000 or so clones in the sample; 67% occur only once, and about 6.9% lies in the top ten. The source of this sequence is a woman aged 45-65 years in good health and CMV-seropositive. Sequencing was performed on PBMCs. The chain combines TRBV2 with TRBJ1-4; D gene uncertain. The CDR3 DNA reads TGTGCCAGCAGACATGGGGAGTATAATGAAAAACTGTTTTTT. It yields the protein CASRHGEYNEKLFF.